The 27 T cell receptor beta chains below come from one sample, sequenced in a study of blood T cell repertoires in COVID-19. The protocol was immunoSEQ multiplex PCR, while the TCRdb copy is restricted to in-frame clones and leaves out a portion. The data contain 95,000 to 150,000 clones, 80% to 85% of them seen just once; the ten biggest clones take up about 4%. Source material: PBMCs or T cells enriched from blood (not recorded which). These receptors originate from a woman aged 25 to 45 who had recovered from COVID-19.

The V gene is TRBV12-3 or TRBV12-4, the J gene TRBJ2-7; no clear D gene. V lost 5 bases, J lost 5 bases, and 4 bases lay in between. The CDR3 sequence is 10 residues long. CDR3 protein: CASSLNEQYF. The CDR3 DNA follows: TGTGCCAGCAGTCTAAACGAGCAGTACTTC.

The chain recombines TRBV19 with TRBJ2-7; 9 bases agree with TRBD1. V lost 9 bases, J lost 4 bases, and 7 bases stayed unmatched. Germline V gene sequence: CDR1 LNHDA, CDR2 SQIVND (reference sequence). The CDR3 length is 13 residues. CDR3 bases: TGTGCCAGCCTAGGACAGGGGAGATACGAGCAGTACTTC. Its protein product is CASLGQGRYEQYF.

The table lists this clone with a count of one. The chain carries TRBV5-4 and TRBJ2-1; TRBD2 might be the D (7 bases). The CDR3 sequence is 16 residues long. Germline V gene sequence: CDR1 SGHNT, CDR2 YYREEE (reference sequence). V was pared by 4 bases and J by 3 bases, with 17 bases between. The CDR3 DNA reads TGTGCCAGCAGCCCTCAGGAGGGGGGGCTCTACAATGAGCAGTTCTTC. This gives the protein CASSPQEGGLYNEQFF.

The rearrangement links TRBV19 to TRBJ2-5; TRBD1 matches at 8 bases. The CDR3 has 16 amino acids. The V gene end was trimmed by 1 base and the J gene end by 7 bases; junction bases not matched to a gene: 11. CDR1 and CDR2 (germline): LNHDA, SQIVND (reference sequence). This CDR3 reads CASSIGTGTGEGTQYF. The CDR3, as DNA: TGTGCCAGTAGTATAGGGACCGGGACAGGAGAGGGGACCCAGTACTTC.

Remarks on this clone: A junction boundary mismatches the germline segment, possibly from a read error. The chain is built from TRBV14 and TRBJ1-5; D may be TRBD1 (6 bases). Germline CDR1 SGHDN, CDR2 FVKESK. CDR3 length: 21 amino acids. The CDR3 nucleotides are TGTGCCAGCAGCCAAGGCGAGTGGAACGTACAGGGCCCCCGGGACGATTGCGCACAGGATTTT. It specifies CASSQGEWNVQGPRDDCAQDF. The full variable domain, completed using reference TRBV14 and TRBJ1-5, is EAGVTQFPSHSVIEKGQTVTLRCDPISGHDNLYWYRRVMGKEIKFLLHFVKESKQDESGMPNNRFLAERTGGTYSTLKVQPAELEDSGVYFCASSQGEWNVQGPRDDCAQDFGDGTRLSIL.

The rearrangement links TRBV6-4 to TRBJ2-2, with D possibly being TRBD1 (5 bases). Trimming removed 5 bases at V and 3 bases at J, with 7 bases between. This CDR3 is built from 13 residues. Germline V CDR1 and CDR2: MRHNA, SNTAGT. Here the CDR3 reads CASSQGYTGELFF. The CDR3 nucleotides read TGTGCCAGCAGTCAGGGTTACACCGGGGAGCTGTTTTTT.

The sample holds a few counts of this clone. V gene TRBV29-1 combines with J gene TRBJ1-3; D uncertain. Germline CDR1 reads SQVTM; CDR2 reads ANQGSEA. Trimming stripped 4 bases from V and 2 bases from J, with 6 bases between. The CDR3 is 12 residues long. Here the CDR3 reads CSVAYTGNTIYF. Written as DNA, the CDR3 is TGCAGCGTTGCTTATACTGGAAACACCATATATTTT.

The genes are TRBV18 and TRBJ2-7; 7 bases are shared with TRBD1. The CDR3 is made up of 14 amino acids. V lost 3 bases to trimming and J lost 5 bases; unmatched junction nucleotides: 7. Per germline, CDR1 KGHSH and CDR2 LQKENI. CDR3 amino acids: CASSPQQGTHEQYF. CDR3 nucleotides: TGTGCCAGCTCACCCCAACAGGGGACGCACGAGCAGTACTTC.

V is TRBV7-2 and J is TRBJ2-7; 8 nucleotides align to TRBD2. Germline CDR1 SGHTA, CDR2 FQGNSA. The CDR3 extends over 15 amino acids. J gave up 4 bases and V 1 base, and 6 bases lay outside the gene matches. CDR3 sequence reads: CASSLGGTRNYEQYF. The DNA for the CDR3 is TGTGCCAGCAGCTTAGGCGGGACTAGGAATTACGAGCAGTACTTC.

The genes are TRBV5-4 and TRBJ2-4, with TRBD1 as a possible D gene (5 bases). V lost 3 bases and J lost 3, with 13 bases in between. From germline, CDR1 is SGHNT and CDR2 YYREEE (reference sequence). This CDR3 has 15 residues. CDR3 DNA sequence: TGTGCCAGCAGCTATTACCAGGGTAACAAAAACATTCAGTACTTC. It yields the protein CASSYYQGNKNIQYF.

The CDR3, as DNA: TGTGCCAGCAGCAGACGGGACAGGGCAATCTACAATGAGCAGTTCTTC. Its protein product is CASSRRDRAIYNEQFF. V usage is TRBV21-1 and J usage is TRBJ2-1; the D call TRBD1 from the table was never checked on the DNA. TRBV21-1 is a pseudogene segment. The CDR3 spans 16 residues.

The chain uses TRBV2 and TRBJ1-2; the D is unclear. Trimming left V 3 bases short and J 0 bases short, with 5 bases between. From germline, CDR1 is SNHLY and CDR2 FYNNEI. The CDR3 runs 13 residues. This CDR3 reads CASSDGANYGYTF. The CDR3 DNA reads as TGTGCCAGCAGTGACGGGGCTAACTATGGCTACACCTTC.

The CDR3 nucleotides are TGTGCCAGCACCTTTTTGCCGGTTGGTACGCAGTATTTT. Amino acid sequence: CASTFLPVGTQYF. The chain is built from TRBV27 and TRBJ2-3; D gene unclear. The germline CDR1 and CDR2 sequences are MNHEY and SMNVEV (reference sequence). The CDR3 sequence is 13 residues long. Trimming took 7 bases from V and 8 from J, leaving 16 bases between them.

The V and J genes are TRBV27 and TRBJ1-3, with D hard to call. Per the germline V gene, CDR1 is MNHEY and CDR2 is SMNVEV (reference sequence). The CDR3 spans 14 residues. The ends were cut back, 5 bases at V and 2 bases at J, with 10 bases in the middle. In DNA, the CDR3 is TGTGCCAGCAGTGAGGTTCGGGCTGGAAACACCATATATTTT. Translating gives CASSEVRAGNTIYF.

This chain joins TRBV28 and TRBJ2-5, with 11 bases aligning to TRBD2. Trimming at V came to 5 bases and at J to 4 bases, leaving 6 bases not matched to a gene. Germline-derived CDR1 and CDR2 are MDHEN and SYDVKM. The CDR3 extends over 15 amino acids. CDR3 loop: CASSTLAGGGETQYF. In DNA form, the CDR3 reads TGTGCCAGCAGTACCCTAGCGGGAGGAGGAGAGACCCAGTACTTC.

The chain is built from TRBV6-4 and TRBJ2-7; the D gene is possibly TRBD2 (6 bases). This CDR3 spans 15 amino acids. CDR1 and CDR2 (germline): MRHNA, SNTAGT. The germline V and J ends were trimmed by 3 bases and 0 bases, with 12 bases remaining between them. CDR3 loop: CASSDYYGSSYEQYF. As DNA, the CDR3 is TGTGCCAGCAGTGATTACTACGGGAGCTCCTACGAGCAGTACTTC.

J is TRBJ1-6 and V is TRBV13; TRBD1 aligns across 9 bases. Per germline, CDR1 PRHDT and CDR2 FYEKMQ (reference sequence). V was pared by 4 bases and J by 2 bases, with 6 bases of the junction left unmatched. This CDR3 contains 17 residues. The CDR3 region has the DNA TGTGCCAGCAGCTCTTACCGGGACAGGGCCTATAATTCACCCCTCCACTTT. The encoded protein is CASSSYRDRAYNSPLHF. Combining the CDR3 with reference TRBV13 and TRBJ1-6 gives the whole variable domain AAGVIQSPRHLIKEKRETATLKCYPIPRHDTVYWYQQGPGQDPQFLISFYEKMQSDKGSIPDRFSAQQFSDYHSELNMSSLELGDSALYFCASSSYRDRAYNSPLHFGNGTRLTVT.

This clone was found a few times. This chain links TRBV5-1 with TRBJ2-1, with 9 bases lining up with TRBD2. V gave up 2 bases and J gave up 0 bases; unmatched junction bases: 6. Germline-derived CDR1 and CDR2 are SGHRS and YFSETQ. The CDR3 is 17 residues long. The CDR3 region has the DNA TGCGCCAGCAGCTTAGGGGGTAGCGGGAGCTCCTACAATGAGCAGTTCTTC. Translating it yields CASSLGGSGSSYNEQFF.

The rearrangement links TRBV25-1 to TRBJ2-3, with TRBD2 matching 7 bases. The CDR3 runs to 15 residues. Germline-derived CDR1 and CDR2 are MGHDK and SYGVNS. After removal of 1 base from V and 1 base from J, the junction contained 2 bases not matched to a gene. CDR3 region: CASSELGRGTDTQYF. CDR3 coding DNA: TGTGCCAGCAGTGAATTAGGGAGGGGCACAGATACGCAGTATTTT.

The chain uses TRBV21-1 and TRBJ2-3; the D call of TRBD1 is as the table states it, not checked on the DNA. TRBV21-1 is a documented pseudogene. The CDR3 runs to 16 residues. In DNA form, the CDR3 reads TGTGCCAGCAGCACGGGGACAGGCAAAAACACAGATACGCAGTATTTT. It is translated as CASSTGTGKNTDTQYF.

This chain connects TRBV28 to TRBJ2-1; a weak D match, TRBD1 (5 bases). The germline V gene encodes CDR1 MDHEN and CDR2 SYDVKM. The V end was cut by 3 bases, the J end by 0 bases, with 15 bases between. This CDR3 spans 17 amino acids. CDR3 in amino acids: CASSFPGPESSYNEQFF. CDR3 sequence (DNA): TGTGCCAGCAGTTTCCCAGGGCCCGAGAGCTCCTACAATGAGCAGTTCTTC.

The rearrangement joins TRBV4-2 to TRBJ1-2; D is ambiguous. The V and J ends lost 0 bases and 3 bases respectively, with 11 bases between them. From germline, CDR1 is LGHNA and CDR2 YNFKEQ. The CDR3 spans 15 residues. This CDR3 is CASSQDRGSYYGYTF. The CDR3 bases are TGTGCCAGCAGCCAAGATCGTGGGAGCTACTATGGCTACACCTTC.

The rearrangement links TRBV28 to TRBJ1-2; 10 bases align to TRBD1. CDR3 size: 12 residues. With V trimmed by 7 bases and J by 7 bases, 3 bases remained unmatched. Germline lookup yields CDR1 MDHEN and CDR2 SYDVKM. CDR3 in DNA: TGTGCCAGCAAGACAGGGGGCTCTGGCTACACCTTC. This codes for CASKTGGSGYTF.

This chain joins TRBV19 and TRBJ2-3, with D tentatively TRBD1 (6 bases). Germline values: CDR1 LNHDA, CDR2 SQIVND (reference sequence). This CDR3 is 15 amino acids long. V was cut by 5 bases and J by 0 bases, with 12 bases left in between. The CDR3 DNA follows: TGTGCCAGTAGTCGACAGGCAAAGAGCACAGATACGCAGTATTTT. This encodes CASSRQAKSTDTQYF.

The chain carries TRBV30 and TRBJ2-1, with 8 bases lining up with TRBD2. With V trimmed by 4 bases and J by 5 bases, 10 bases remained unmatched. The CDR3 spans 15 residues. The germline V gene encodes CDR1 GTSNPN and CDR2 SVGIG (reference sequence). The CDR3 loop reads CAWKVAGFSDNEQFF. CDR3 in DNA: TGTGCCTGGAAGGTAGCGGGATTTTCGGACAATGAGCAGTTCTTC.

The DNA of the CDR3 is TGTGCCAGCAGCTTTCTCAGGGCCTACGAGCAGTACTTC. Encoded protein: CASSFLRAYEQYF. This chain uses TRBV7-2 with TRBJ2-7; D possibly corresponds to TRBD1 (5 bases). Trimming removed 3 bases from V and 2 bases from J, with 8 bases in between. This CDR3 is built from 13 residues. The V gene's germline CDR1 is SGHTA and CDR2 FQGNSA.

A single count supports this clone. This sequence joins TRBV10-3 and TRBJ1-2; perhaps TRBD1 as D (5 bases). CDR1 and CDR2 (germline): ENHRY, SYGVKD. Trimming pared 0 bases from V and 4 bases from J, leaving 12 bases between. This CDR3 is built from 15 residues. The CDR3 DNA is TGTGCCATCAGTGAGTCACCAGGGCCGGGCTATGGCTACACCTTC. It specifies CAISESPGPGYGYTF.